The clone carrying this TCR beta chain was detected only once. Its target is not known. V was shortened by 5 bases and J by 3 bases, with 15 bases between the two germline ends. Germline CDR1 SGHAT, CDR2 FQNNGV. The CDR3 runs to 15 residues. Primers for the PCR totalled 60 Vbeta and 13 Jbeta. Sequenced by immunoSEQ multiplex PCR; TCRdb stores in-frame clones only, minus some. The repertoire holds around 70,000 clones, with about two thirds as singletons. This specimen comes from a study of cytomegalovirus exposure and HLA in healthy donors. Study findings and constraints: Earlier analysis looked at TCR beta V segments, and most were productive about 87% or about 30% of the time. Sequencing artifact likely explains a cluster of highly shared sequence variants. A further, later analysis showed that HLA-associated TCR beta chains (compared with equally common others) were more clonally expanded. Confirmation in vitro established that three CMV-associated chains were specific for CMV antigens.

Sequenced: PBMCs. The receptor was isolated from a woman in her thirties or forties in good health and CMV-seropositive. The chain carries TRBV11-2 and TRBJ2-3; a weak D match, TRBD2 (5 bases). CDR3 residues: CASSPFLGGTDTQYF. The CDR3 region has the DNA TGTGCCAGCAGCCCATTCCTCGGCGGGACAGATACGCAGTATTTT.